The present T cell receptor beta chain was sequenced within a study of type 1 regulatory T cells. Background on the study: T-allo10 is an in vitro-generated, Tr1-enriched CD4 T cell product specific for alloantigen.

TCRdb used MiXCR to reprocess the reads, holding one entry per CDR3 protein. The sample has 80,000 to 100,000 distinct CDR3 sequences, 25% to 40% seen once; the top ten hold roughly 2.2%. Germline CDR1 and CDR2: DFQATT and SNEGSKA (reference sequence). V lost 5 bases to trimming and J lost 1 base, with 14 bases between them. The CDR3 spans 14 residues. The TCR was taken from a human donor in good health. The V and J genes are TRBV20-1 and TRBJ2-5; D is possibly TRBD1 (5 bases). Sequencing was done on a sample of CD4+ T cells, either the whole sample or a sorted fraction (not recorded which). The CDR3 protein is CSAATADRQETQYF. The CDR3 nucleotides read TGCAGTGCTGCGACAGCCGACCGCCAAGAGACCCAGTACTTC.